Each of the 25 T cell receptor beta chains below was sequenced from the same sample in a study of blood T cells in healthy people across ages (dated by TCRdb to between 2014 and 2017). Library construction relied on 5' RACE. Reads for this sample came from an Illumina HiSeq 2500. A second PCR of about 6 to 12 cycles was run with a J-beta primer mix and a sample-barcoded 5' primer. The raw public reads went through TCRdb reprocessing: fastp at Q25, MiXCR clone calling, in-frame beta chains kept. Each entry merges the rows of one CDR3 protein and shows their most common DNA and genes. For this sample there are approximately 490,000 distinct CDR3 sequences; 24% appear just once. Roughly 9.4% of the sample rests with the top ten. The same data also went into a second study, on T cells of mothers and their children.

The sample was blood. Receptors originate from a boy aged 10-17 years in good health.

V and J are TRBV6-2 or TRBV6-3 and TRBJ2-7; 9 bases match TRBD2. Germline values: CDR1 MNHEY, CDR2 SVGEGT. The ends lost 2 bases at V and 6 bases at J; junction bases unmatched: 8. The CDR3 spans 15 residues. CDR3 residues: CASSYNPSGAFEQYF. CDR3 nucleotide sequence: TGTGCCAGCAGTTACAACCCTAGCGGGGCTTTCGAGCAGTACTTC.

This clonotype was observed a handful of times. The V gene is TRBV28, the J gene TRBJ2-1; TRBD2 matches 9 bases. The CDR3 is 16 amino acids. Germline V CDR1 and CDR2: MDHEN, SYDVKM. J gave up 6 bases and V 5 bases, and 11 bases lay outside the gene matches. The CDR3 region is CASSPNSGSSPNEQFF. For the CDR3, the DNA is TGTGCCAGCAGTCCTAATAGCGGGAGTAGCCCCAATGAGCAGTTCTTC.

The chain combines TRBV20-1 with TRBJ2-5; 10 nucleotides align to TRBD2. This CDR3 is built from 16 residues. The germline CDR1 and CDR2 sequences are DFQATT and SNEGSKA (reference sequence). Trimming took 1 base from V and 5 from J; bases not matched to a gene: 10. The CDR3 DNA reads TGCAGTGCTAGAGTACAGGGGAGCGGGAGGGCGGAGACCCAGTACTTC. It yields the protein CSARVQGSGRAETQYF.

The chain has TRBV29-1 and TRBJ2-2; D is possibly TRBD1 (6 bases). Trimming left V 0 bases short and J 0 bases short, with 8 bases between. The CDR3 has 15 amino acids. CDR1 SQVTM and CDR2 ANQGSEA come from the germline V gene. CDR3 protein: CSVEEGDTNTGELFF. In DNA form, the CDR3 reads TGCAGCGTTGAAGAAGGGGACACGAACACCGGGGAGCTGTTTTTT.

The rearrangement links TRBV29-1 to TRBJ1-1; D perhaps matches TRBD1 (6 bases). V shed 7 bases and J shed 2 bases, with 14 bases lying between them. The CDR3 length is 13 residues. CDR1 is SQVTM and CDR2 is ANQGSEA in the germline V gene. CDR3: CSAGAGFNTEAFF. CDR3 DNA: TGCAGCGCAGGGGCAGGATTTAACACTGAAGCTTTCTTT.

Worth noting for this clonotype: A junction end diverges from the germline sequence, so it may reflect a read error. The gene calls are TRBV6-5 and TRBJ2-5, with a weak D call TRBD1 (5 bases). Germline V gives CDR1 MNHEY, CDR2 SVGAGI. The CDR3 is 14 amino acids. This CDR3 reads CASSYSGLHHLKFF. The DNA for the CDR3 is TGTGCCAGCAGTTATTCAGGGCTTCACCACTTGAAGTTCTTC.

The chain links TRBV24-1 to TRBJ2-1; D might be TRBD1 or TRBD2, each matching 5 bases. Germline V CDR1 and CDR2: KGHDR, SFDVKD. This CDR3 comprises 15 residues. V lost 3 bases and J lost 4, with 12 bases in between. The CDR3 sequence: CATSDKGRGYNEQFF. Here the CDR3 DNA reads TGTGCCACCAGTGATAAGGGGAGAGGGTACAATGAGCAGTTCTTC.

The V call is TRBV6-5, the J call TRBJ1-5; D is unresolved. With 2 bases removed from V and 2 bases from J, the gap between germline ends came to 7 bases. CDR3 length equals 14 residues. The germline CDR1 and CDR2 sequences are MNHEY and SVGAGI. CDR3 amino acids: CASSYERGNQPQHF. The CDR3 DNA sequence: TGTGCCAGCAGTTACGAGAGGGGCAATCAGCCCCAGCATTTT.

The J gene is TRBJ2-1, the V gene TRBV13, with D possibly being TRBD1 (5 bases). This CDR3 contains 14 residues. V shed 6 bases and J shed 6 bases, with 15 bases lying between them. The germline gives CDR1 PRHDT, CDR2 FYEKMQ (reference sequence). The CDR3 here is CASRERGWGNEQFF. In DNA, the CDR3 is TGTGCCAGCAGAGAAAGGGGATGGGGCAATGAGCAGTTCTTC.

In this sample, this clonotype turned up a few times. This chain joins TRBV14 and TRBJ2-7, with D maybe TRBD2 (5 bases). Deletions cut 8 bases from V and 3 bases from J, with 11 bases between. This CDR3 region has 12 residues. CDR1 and CDR2 (germline): SGHDN, FVKESK. The DNA of the CDR3 is TGTGCCAGCTCTACGGGAAACTACGAGCAGTACTTC. Translation: CASSTGNYEQYF.

The chain is built from TRBV12-3 or TRBV12-4 and TRBJ1-1; no clear D. The V end was cut by 3 bases, the J end by 2 bases, with 13 bases between. The CDR3 spans 15 residues. Here the CDR3 reads CASSLMDFKNTEAFF. The DNA for the CDR3 is TGTGCCAGCAGTTTGATGGACTTTAAAAACACTGAAGCTTTCTTT.

This clonotype was seen a handful of times. CDR3 nucleotides: TGTGCCAGCAGTGGCCGGACAGGGTCGACCAAAAACATTCAGTACTTC. It encodes CASSGRTGSTKNIQYF. This chain links TRBV2 with TRBJ2-4; 8 nucleotides match TRBD1. This CDR3 has 16 amino acids. After removal of 4 bases from V and 2 bases from J, the junction contained 7 bases not matched to a gene. Per the germline V gene, CDR1 is SNHLY and CDR2 is FYNNEI.

In its sample, this clonotype was seen a few times. The J gene is TRBJ2-1, the V gene TRBV29-1, with D perhaps TRBD1 or TRBD2 (6 bases each). Looked up from germline, CDR1 is SQVTM and CDR2 is ANQGSEA. V was cut by 7 bases and J by 2 bases, with 12 bases left in between. The CDR3 loop spans 13 amino acids. The CDR3 region is CSATGGTYNEQFF. The CDR3 coding sequence is TGCAGCGCTACCGGGGGCACCTACAATGAGCAGTTCTTC.

CDR3 protein: CASSSQTGGNTEAFF. DNA of the CDR3: TGCGCCAGCAGCTCCCAGACAGGGGGGAACACTGAAGCTTTCTTT. The chain employs TRBV5-1 and TRBJ1-1; the match to TRBD1 covers 9 bases. The ends lost 3 bases at V and 1 base at J; junction bases unmatched: 4. The length of the CDR3 is 15 residues. Per germline, CDR1 SGHRS and CDR2 YFSETQ.

J is TRBJ2-7 and V is TRBV29-1; 7 positions match TRBD2. This CDR3 contains 12 residues. J was trimmed by 0 bases and V by 8 bases; bases with no gene match: 4. Germline CDR1 is SQVTM and CDR2 is ANQGSEA. CDR3 amino acids: CSTRGSSYEQYF. CDR3 sequence (DNA): TGCAGCACGCGGGGGAGCTCCTACGAGCAGTACTTC.

J is TRBJ2-3 and V is TRBV5-1; TRBD2 might be the D (5 bases). Looked up from germline, CDR1 is SGHRS and CDR2 is YFSETQ. V was cut by 4 bases and J by 1 base, with 10 bases left in between. This CDR3 is 14 amino acids long. The CDR3 loop reads CASSGGRGTDTQYF. CDR3 nucleotide sequence: TGCGCCAGCAGCGGCGGGCGGGGCACAGATACGCAGTATTTT.

V and J are TRBV28 and TRBJ1-5; D gene ambiguous. Deletions cut 3 bases from V and 3 bases from J, with 9 bases between. The CDR3 runs to 14 residues. Germline V gives CDR1 MDHEN, CDR2 SYDVKM. The CDR3 DNA reads TGTGCCAGCAGTTTGGAGGGTCTCAATCAGCCCCAGCATTTT. Amino acids: CASSLEGLNQPQHF.

The chain combines TRBV28 with TRBJ2-1, with a weak D call TRBD2 (6 bases). The DNA end favors TRBJ2-7, so the J call may be wrong. This CDR3 is built from 12 residues. CDR1 MDHEN and CDR2 SYDVKM come from the germline V gene. The CDR3 DNA sequence: TGTGCCAGCAGTGGGGGGTTCTACGAGCAGTACTTC. This sequence encodes CASSGGFYEQYF.

V is TRBV3-1 and J is TRBJ2-7; a weak D match, TRBD1 (6 bases). V was cut by 4 bases and J by 3 bases, with 10 bases left in between. The CDR3 is made up of 13 amino acids. Germline V lookup: CDR1 LGHDT, CDR2 YNNKEL (reference sequence). The CDR3 coding sequence is TGTGCCAGCAGCCGTAAGACAGGCTACGAGCAGTACTTC. It codes for CASSRKTGYEQYF.

The rearrangement uses TRBV6-2 or TRBV6-3 and TRBJ2-7; TRBD1 matches at 10 bases. V trimming: 4 bases; J trimming: 6 bases; junction bases outside the gene matches: 9. This CDR3 has 15 amino acids. The germline V gene has CDR1 MNHEY and CDR2 SVGEGT. The DNA of the CDR3 is TGTGCCAGCAGTTCCCCGGGACAGGGGTGGGGCGAGCAGTACTTC. Translation gives CASSSPGQGWGEQYF.

CDR3: CAISDYGQGDQPQHF. DNA of the CDR3: TGTGCCATCAGTGACTACGGACAGGGGGATCAGCCCCAGCATTTT. The chain is built from TRBV10-3 and TRBJ1-5; 10 bases agree with TRBD1. This CDR3 spans 15 amino acids. Trimming removed 3 bases from V and 5 bases from J; junction bases left unmatched: 4. The germline gives CDR1 ENHRY, CDR2 SYGVKD.

V and J are TRBV28 and TRBJ2-3, with 10 bases fitting TRBD2. This CDR3 comprises 16 residues. Trimming removed 2 bases from V and 3 bases from J; junction bases left unmatched: 5. Germline assignment: CDR1 MDHEN and CDR2 SYDVKM. In nucleotides, the CDR3 is TGTGCCAGCAGTTTAGAGCTAGCGGGAGTAACAGATACGCAGTATTTT. Its protein is CASSLELAGVTDTQYF. Filled out from reference TRBV28 and TRBJ2-3, the complete variable domain reads DVKVTQSSRYLVKRTGEKVFLECVQDMDHENMFWYRQDPGLGLRLIYFSYDVKMKEKGDIPEGYSVSREKKERFSLILESASTNQTSMYLCASSLELAGVTDTQYFGPGTRLTVL.

V is TRBV25-1 and J is TRBJ2-7, with 9 bases identical to TRBD1. The CDR3 is 14 residues long. Looked up from germline, CDR1 is MGHDK and CDR2 is SYGVNS. After removal of 2 bases from V and 4 bases from J, the junction contained 3 bases not matched to a gene. CDR3 in DNA: TGTGCCAGCAGTGAAGGGGACAGGGTTTACGAGCAGTACTTC. Its translation: CASSEGDRVYEQYF.

There are many counts of this clonotype. This chain joins TRBV14 and TRBJ2-6; D remains ambiguous. V lost 3 bases and J lost 0, with 12 bases in between. Germline V gene data show CDR1 as SGHDN and CDR2 as FVKESK. This CDR3 comprises 17 residues. Here the CDR3 DNA reads TGTGCCAGCAGCCATCCAATAATCGGCTCTGGGGCCAACGTCCTGACTTTC. This translates into CASSHPIIGSGANVLTF.

This clonotype was found a few times. V and J are TRBV5-6 and TRBJ1-5; TRBD1 matches at 7 bases. Germline assignment: CDR1 SGHDT and CDR2 YYEEEE. V trimming: 1 base; J trimming: 4 bases; junction bases outside the gene matches: 11. The CDR3 runs 17 residues. CDR3 DNA sequence: TGTGCCAGCAGCTTGTATACGGAAGACAGGGTTAATCAGCCCCAGCATTTT. Translated: CASSLYTEDRVNQPQHF.